The clone carrying this TCR beta chain was seen ten or more times. Its matching antigen is unknown. The sequence runs out 3 residues before the end of the CDR3; the remainder is reconstructed from the germline J gene. The data stem from a study of T cell clonality in common variable immunodeficiency. The CDR3 totals 14 residues. Germline CDR1 and CDR2: SGHDT and YYEEEE. Trimming removed 3 bases at V and 9 bases at J, with 16 bases between. Assay used: immunoSEQ multiplex PCR; TCRdb lists only in-frame clones, some missing. The data show about 34,000 clones, none appearing only once, with approximately 0.94% held by the ten largest. General observations from the study: Compared with controls, CVID subjects had fewer shared TCRbeta clones. Fewer deletions and N-nucleotide insertions were reportedly seen in common variable immunodeficiency TCR beta sequences.

The sequenced material came from peripheral blood mononuclear cells. The V gene is TRBV5-6, the J gene TRBJ2-1; D not resolved. The source of this sequence is a person aged 18 to 75 in good health. The sequenced CDR3 bases are TGTGCCAGCAGCTCACCAACTCGCCTCGGTGAG. It codes for CASSSPTRLGE. The CDR3 reads in full as CASSSPTRLGEQFF.